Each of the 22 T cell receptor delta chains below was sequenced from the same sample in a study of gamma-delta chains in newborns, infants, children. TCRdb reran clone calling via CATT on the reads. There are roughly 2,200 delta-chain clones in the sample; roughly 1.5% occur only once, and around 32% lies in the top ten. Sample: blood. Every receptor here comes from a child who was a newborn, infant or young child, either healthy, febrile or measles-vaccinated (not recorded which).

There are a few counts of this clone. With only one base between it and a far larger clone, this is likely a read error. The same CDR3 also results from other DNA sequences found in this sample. The CDR3 nucleotides read TGTGCTCTTGGTGGACCTACGTTCTGGGGGACCCACACCGATAAACTCATCTTT. Translating it yields CALGGPTFWGTHTDKLIF. This chain uses TRDV1 with TRDJ1; 8 nucleotides align to TRDD3. From germline, CDR1 is TSWWSYY and CDR2 QGS. V dropped 6 bases and J dropped 0; count of bases not matched to a gene: 15. The CDR3 length is 18 residues.

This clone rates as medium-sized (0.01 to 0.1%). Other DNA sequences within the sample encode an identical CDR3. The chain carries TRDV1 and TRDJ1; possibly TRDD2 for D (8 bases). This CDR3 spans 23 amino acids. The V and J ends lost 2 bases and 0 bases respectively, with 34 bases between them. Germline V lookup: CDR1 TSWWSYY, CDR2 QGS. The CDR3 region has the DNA TGTGCTCTTGGGGAATTTACCTTCCTATTACTAGGGGGATCCGGGCTGAACACCGATAAACTCATCTTT. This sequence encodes CALGEFTFLLLGGSGLNTDKLIF.

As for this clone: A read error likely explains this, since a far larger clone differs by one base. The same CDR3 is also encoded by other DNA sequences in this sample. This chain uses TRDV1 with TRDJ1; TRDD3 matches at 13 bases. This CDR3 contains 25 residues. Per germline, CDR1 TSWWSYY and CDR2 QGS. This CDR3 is CALGELRRGYWGIRVPTLYTDKLIF. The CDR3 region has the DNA TGTGCTCTTGGAGAACTCCGACGGGGGTACTGGGGGATACGCGTCCCGACCCTCTACACCGATAAACTCATCTTT.

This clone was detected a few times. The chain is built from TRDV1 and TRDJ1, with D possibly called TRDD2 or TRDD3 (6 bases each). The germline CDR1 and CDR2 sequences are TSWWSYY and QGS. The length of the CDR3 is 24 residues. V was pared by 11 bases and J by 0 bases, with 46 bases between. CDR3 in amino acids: CAFSTLLQPGRLGPHPQYTDKLIF. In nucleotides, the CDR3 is TGTGCTTTTTCAACCCTCCTACAACCCGGACGGCTGGGGCCCCACCCTCAGTACACCGATAAACTCATCTTT.

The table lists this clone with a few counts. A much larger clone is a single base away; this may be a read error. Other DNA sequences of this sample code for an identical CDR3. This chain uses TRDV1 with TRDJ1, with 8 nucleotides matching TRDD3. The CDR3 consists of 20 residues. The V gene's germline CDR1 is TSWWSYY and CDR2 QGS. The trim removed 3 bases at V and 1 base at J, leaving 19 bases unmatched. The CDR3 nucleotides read TGTGCTCTTGGGGAGCTAGTATTCTACTGGGGGGTAGGGGGCACCGATAAACTCATCTTT. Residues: CALGELVFYWGVGGTDKLIF.

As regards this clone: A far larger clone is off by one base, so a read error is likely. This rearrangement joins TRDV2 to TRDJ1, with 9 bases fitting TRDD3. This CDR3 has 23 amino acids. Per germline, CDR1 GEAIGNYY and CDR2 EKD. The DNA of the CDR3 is TGTGCCTGGGACACCGGACACATAGTTGGGGTTCCTACGTCGAGGGGATACGGCGATAAACTCATCTTT. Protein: CAWDTGHIVGVPTSRGYGDKLIF.

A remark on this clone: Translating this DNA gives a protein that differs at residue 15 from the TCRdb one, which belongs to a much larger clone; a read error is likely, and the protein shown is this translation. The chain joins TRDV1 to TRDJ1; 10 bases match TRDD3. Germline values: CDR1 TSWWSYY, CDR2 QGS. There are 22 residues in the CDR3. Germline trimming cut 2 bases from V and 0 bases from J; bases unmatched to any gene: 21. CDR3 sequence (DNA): TGTGCTCTTGGGGAAGTCCAATCCTACCCAGTGGGGGATACATGGTACACCGATAAACTCATCTTT. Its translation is CALGEVQSYPVGDTWYTDKLIF.

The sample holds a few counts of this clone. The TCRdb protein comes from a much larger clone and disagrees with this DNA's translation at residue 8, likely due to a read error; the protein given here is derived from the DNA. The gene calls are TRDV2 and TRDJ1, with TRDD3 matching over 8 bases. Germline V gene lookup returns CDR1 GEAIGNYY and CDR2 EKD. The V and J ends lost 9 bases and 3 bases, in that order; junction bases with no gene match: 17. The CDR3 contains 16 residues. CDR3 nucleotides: TGTGCCATCATAGCGGGGATACACGATGGAGCCGATAAACTCATCTTT. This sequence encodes CAIIAGIHDGADKLIF.

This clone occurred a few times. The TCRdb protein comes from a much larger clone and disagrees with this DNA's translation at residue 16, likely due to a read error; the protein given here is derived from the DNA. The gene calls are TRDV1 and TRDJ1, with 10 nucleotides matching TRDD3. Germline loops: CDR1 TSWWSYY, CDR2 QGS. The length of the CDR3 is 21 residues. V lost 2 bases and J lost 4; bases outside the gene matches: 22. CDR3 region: CALGEVPFYWGISRSIDKLIF. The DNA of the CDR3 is TGTGCTCTTGGGGAAGTCCCTTTTTACTGGGGGATTTCGCGATCCATCGATAAACTCATCTTT.

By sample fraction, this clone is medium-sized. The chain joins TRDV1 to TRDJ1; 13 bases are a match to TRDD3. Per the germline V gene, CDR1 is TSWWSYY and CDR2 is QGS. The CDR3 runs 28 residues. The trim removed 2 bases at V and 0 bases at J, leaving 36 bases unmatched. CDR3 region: CALGESGPTFVLGDTLCYLKLYTDKLIF. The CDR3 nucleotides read TGTGCTCTTGGGGAATCCGGACCTACCTTTGTACTGGGGGATACGCTTTGCTACTTAAAACTGTACACCGATAAACTCATCTTT.

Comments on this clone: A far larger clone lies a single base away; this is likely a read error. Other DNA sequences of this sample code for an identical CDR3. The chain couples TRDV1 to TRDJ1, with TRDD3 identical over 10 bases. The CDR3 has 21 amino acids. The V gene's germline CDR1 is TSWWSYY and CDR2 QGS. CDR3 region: CALGEVPFYWGISRSTDKLIF. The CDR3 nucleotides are TGTGCTCTTGGGGAAGTCCCTTTTTACTGGGGGATTTCGCGATCCACCGATAAACTTATCTTT.

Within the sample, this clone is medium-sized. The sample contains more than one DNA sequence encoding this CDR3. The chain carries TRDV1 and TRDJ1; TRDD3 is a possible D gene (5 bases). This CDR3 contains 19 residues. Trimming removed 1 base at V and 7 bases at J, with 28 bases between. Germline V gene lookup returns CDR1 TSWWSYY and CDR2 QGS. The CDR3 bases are TGTGCTCTTGGGGAACCATCCTGGCCCCCCTGGATAGGATCGGGTAAACTCATCTTT. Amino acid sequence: CALGEPSWPPWIGSGKLIF.

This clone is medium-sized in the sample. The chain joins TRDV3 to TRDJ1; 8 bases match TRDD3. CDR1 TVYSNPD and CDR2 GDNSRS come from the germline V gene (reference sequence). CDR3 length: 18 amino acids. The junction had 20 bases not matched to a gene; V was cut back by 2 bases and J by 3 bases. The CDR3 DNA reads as TGTGCCTTTGACCTAAACTGGGGGCCTCGTTGGTTCGCCGATAAACTCATCTTT. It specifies CAFDLNWGPRWFADKLIF.

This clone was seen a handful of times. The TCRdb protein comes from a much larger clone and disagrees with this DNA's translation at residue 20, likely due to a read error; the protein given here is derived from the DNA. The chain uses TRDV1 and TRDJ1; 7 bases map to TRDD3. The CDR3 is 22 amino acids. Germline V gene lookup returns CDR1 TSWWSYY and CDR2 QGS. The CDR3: CALGVPTLHWGPLVLYTDKFIF. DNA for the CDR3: TGTGCTCTTGGGGTTCCGACCCTCCACTGGGGACCCTTGGTTCTCTACACCGATAAATTCATCTTT.

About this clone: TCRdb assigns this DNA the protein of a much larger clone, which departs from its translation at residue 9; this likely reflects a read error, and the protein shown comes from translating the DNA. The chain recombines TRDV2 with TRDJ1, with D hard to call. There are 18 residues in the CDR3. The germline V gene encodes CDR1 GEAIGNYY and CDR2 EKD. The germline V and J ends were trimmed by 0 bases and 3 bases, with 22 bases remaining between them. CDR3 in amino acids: CACDTGVWSLAGSDKLIF. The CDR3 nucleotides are TGTGCCTGTGACACCGGGGTCTGGAGCCTCGCCGGCTCCGATAAACTCATCTTT.

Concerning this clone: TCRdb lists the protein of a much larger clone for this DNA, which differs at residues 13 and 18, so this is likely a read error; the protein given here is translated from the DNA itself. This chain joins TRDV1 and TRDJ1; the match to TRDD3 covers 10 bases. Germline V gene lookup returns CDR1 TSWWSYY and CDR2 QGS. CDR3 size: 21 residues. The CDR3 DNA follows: TGTGCTCTTGGGGAAGTCCCTTTTTACTGGGGGATTTTGCGATCCACCGATGAACTCATCTTT. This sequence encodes CALGEVPFYWGILRSTDELIF.

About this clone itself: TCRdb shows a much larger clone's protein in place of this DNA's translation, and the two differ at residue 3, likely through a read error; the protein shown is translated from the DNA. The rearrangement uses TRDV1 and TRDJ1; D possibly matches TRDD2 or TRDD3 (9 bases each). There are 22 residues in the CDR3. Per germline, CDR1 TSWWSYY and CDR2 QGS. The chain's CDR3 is CALLGGLPTHLLGDPYTDKLIF. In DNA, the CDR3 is TGTGCCCTATTGGGAGGCCTTCCTACGCACTTACTGGGGGACCCCTACACCGATAAACTCATCTTT.

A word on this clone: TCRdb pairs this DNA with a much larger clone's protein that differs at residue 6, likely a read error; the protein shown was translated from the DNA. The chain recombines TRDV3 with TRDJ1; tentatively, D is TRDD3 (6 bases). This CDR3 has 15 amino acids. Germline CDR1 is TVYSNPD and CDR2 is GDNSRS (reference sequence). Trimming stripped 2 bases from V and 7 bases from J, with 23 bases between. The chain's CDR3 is CAFVKLTGTGRKLIF. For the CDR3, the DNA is TGTGCCTTTGTCAAGCTAACGGGTACTGGGCGTAAACTCATCTTT.

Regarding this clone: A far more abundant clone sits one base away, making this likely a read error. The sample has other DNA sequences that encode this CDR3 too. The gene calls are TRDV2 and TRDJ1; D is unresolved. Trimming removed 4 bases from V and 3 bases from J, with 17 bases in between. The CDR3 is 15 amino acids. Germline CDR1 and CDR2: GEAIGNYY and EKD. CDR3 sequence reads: CACEYRRKGPDKLIF. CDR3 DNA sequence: TGTGCCTGTGAATACCGAAGAAAGGGTCCCGATAAACTCATCTTT.

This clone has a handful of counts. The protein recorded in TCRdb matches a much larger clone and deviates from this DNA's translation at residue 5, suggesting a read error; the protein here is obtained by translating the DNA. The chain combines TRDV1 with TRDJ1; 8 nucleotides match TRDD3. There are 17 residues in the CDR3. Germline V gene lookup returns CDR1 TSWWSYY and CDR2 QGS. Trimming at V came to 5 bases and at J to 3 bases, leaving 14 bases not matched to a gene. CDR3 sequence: CALGKIFVWGIPDKLIF. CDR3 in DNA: TGTGCTCTTGGGAAAATCTTCGTTTGGGGGATTCCCGATAAACTCATCTTT.

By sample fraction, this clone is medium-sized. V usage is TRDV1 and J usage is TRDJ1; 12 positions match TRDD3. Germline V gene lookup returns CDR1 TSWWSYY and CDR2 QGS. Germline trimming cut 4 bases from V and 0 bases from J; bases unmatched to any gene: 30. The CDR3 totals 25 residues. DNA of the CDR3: TGTGCTCTTGGGGGACGTCCCGACCAATTCCTACTCTGGGGGATACGGAAGGGGTACACCGATAAACTCATCTTT. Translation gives CALGGRPDQFLLWGIRKGYTDKLIF.

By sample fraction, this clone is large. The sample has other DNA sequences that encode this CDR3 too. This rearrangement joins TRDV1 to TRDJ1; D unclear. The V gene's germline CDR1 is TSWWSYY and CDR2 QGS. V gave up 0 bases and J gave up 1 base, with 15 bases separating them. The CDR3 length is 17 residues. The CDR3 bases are TGTGCTCTTGGGGAACTGAGCGCGGAACCAGGCACCGATAAACTCATCTTT. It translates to CALGELSAEPGTDKLIF.